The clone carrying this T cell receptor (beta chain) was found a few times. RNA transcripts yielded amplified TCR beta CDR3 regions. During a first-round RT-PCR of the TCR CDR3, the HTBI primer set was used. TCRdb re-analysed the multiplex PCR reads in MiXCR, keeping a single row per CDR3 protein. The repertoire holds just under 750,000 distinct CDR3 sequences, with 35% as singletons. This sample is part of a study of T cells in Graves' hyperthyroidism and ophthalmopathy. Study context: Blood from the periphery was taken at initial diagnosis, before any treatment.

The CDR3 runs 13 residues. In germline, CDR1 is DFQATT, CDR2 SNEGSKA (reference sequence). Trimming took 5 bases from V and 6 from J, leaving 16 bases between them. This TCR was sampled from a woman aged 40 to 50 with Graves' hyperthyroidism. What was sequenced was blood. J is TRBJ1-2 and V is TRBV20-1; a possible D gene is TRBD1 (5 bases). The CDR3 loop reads CSASTQEGNGYTF. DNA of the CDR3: TGCAGTGCTTCTACCCAAGAGGGGAATGGCTACACCTTC.